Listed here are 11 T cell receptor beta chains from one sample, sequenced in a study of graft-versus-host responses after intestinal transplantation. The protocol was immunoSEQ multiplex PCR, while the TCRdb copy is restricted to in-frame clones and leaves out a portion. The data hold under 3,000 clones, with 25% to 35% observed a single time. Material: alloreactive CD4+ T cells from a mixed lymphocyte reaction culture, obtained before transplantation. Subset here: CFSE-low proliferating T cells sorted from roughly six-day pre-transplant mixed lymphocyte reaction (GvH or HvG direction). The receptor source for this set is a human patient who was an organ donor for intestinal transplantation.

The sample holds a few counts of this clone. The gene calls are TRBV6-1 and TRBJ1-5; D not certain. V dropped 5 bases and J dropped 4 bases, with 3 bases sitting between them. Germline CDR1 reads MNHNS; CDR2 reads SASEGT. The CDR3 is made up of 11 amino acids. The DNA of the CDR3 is TGTGCCAGCAGTTCTAATCAGCCCCAGCATTTT. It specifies CASSSNQPQHF.

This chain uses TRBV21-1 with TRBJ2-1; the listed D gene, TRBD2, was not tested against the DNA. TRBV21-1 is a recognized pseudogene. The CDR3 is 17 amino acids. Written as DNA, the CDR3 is TGTGCCAGCAGAAAATCCTTCCTAGCGAGCCCCTACAATGAGCAGTTCTTC. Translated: CASRKSFLASPYNEQFF.

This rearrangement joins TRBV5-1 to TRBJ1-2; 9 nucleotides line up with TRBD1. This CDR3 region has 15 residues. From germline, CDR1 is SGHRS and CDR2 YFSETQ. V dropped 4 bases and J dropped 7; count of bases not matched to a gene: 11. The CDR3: CASSPGGQGVSGYTF. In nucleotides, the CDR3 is TGCGCCAGCAGCCCCGGGGGACAGGGAGTTAGTGGCTACACCTTC.

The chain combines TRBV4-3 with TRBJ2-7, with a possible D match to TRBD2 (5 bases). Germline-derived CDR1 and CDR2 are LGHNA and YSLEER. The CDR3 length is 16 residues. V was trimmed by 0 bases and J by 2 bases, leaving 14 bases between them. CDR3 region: CASSQDFGGPPYEQYF. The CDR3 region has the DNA TGCGCCAGCAGCCAAGATTTCGGAGGACCCCCCTACGAGCAGTACTTC.

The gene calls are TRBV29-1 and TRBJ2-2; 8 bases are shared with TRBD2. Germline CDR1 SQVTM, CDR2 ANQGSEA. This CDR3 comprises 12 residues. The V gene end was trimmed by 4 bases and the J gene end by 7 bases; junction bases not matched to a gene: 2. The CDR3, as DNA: TGCAGCGTTGGGAGCGGGGGCGGGGAGCTGTTTTTT. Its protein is CSVGSGGGELFF.

CDR3 amino acids: CASRIQGSSYEQYF. CDR3 nucleotide sequence: TGCGCCAGCAGAATACAGGGGAGCTCCTACGAGCAGTACTTC. This chain links TRBV5-1 with TRBJ2-7; 7 nucleotides agree with TRBD1. This CDR3 region has 14 residues. Germline-derived CDR1 and CDR2 are SGHRS and YFSETQ. V trimming: 5 bases; J trimming: 0 bases; junction bases outside the gene matches: 5.

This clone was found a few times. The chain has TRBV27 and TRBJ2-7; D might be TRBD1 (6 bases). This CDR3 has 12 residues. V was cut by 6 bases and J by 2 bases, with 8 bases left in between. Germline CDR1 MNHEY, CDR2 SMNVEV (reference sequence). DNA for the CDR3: TGTGCCAGCAGCAGGGGCCCCTACGAGCAGTACTTC. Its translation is CASSRGPYEQYF.

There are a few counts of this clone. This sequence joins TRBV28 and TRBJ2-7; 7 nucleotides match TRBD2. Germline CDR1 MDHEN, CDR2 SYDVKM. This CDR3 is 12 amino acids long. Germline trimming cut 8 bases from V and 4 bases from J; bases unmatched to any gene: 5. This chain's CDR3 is CASLSGTYEQYF. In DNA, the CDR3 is TGTGCCAGCCTCAGCGGGACGTACGAGCAGTACTTC.

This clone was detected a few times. The CDR3 sequence is CASRALAGLSEQYF. The CDR3 nucleotides are TGTGCCAGCAGGGCGTTGGCGGGACTTAGCGAGCAGTACTTC. The chain links TRBV6-5 to TRBJ2-7; possibly TRBD2 for D (6 bases). There are 14 residues in the CDR3. Germline V CDR1 and CDR2: MNHEY, SVGAGI. Trimming removed 6 bases from V and 6 bases from J, with 18 bases in between.

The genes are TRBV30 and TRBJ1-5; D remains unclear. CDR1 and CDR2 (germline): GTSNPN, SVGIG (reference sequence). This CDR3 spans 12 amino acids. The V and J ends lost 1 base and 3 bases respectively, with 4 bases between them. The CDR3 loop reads CAWSASNQPQHF. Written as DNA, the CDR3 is TGTGCCTGGAGTGCATCCAATCAGCCCCAGCATTTT.

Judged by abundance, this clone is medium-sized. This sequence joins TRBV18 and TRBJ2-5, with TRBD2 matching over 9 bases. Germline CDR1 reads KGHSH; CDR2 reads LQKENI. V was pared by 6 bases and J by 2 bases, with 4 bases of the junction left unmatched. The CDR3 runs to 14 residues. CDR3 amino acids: CASSLREGQETQYF. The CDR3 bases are TGTGCCAGCTCGTTGCGGGAGGGACAAGAGACCCAGTACTTC.